This T cell receptor beta chain was retrieved from a study of identical twins' blood T cells. TCRdb ran MiXCR on the 5' RACE reads and lists one entry per CDR3 protein. The sample consists of 350,000 to 400,000 distinct CDR3 sequences, over 25% of them appearing once. The CDR3 spans 12 residues. V was trimmed by 3 bases and J by 4 bases, leaving 6 bases between them. Germline lookup yields CDR1 SNHLY and CDR2 FYNNEI. Source material: PBMCs. The receptor comes from a woman aged 18 to 49 in good health. The rearrangement joins TRBV2 to TRBJ1-2, with D unresolved. This chain's CDR3 is CASSEPGYGYTF. Written as DNA, the CDR3 is TGTGCCAGCAGTGAGCCTGGCTATGGCTACACCTTC.